A single sample gave rise to the 7 T cell receptor beta chains below, sequenced in a study of blood T cell repertoires in COVID-19 (dated by TCRdb to the early 2020s). The library came from the immunoSEQ multiplex PCR assay. The source is immuneACCESS, and TCRdb retained only in-frame sequences with V and J called. Part of the clones is not carried over; for the studies checked, unresolved V genes explain less than half of this, and the remainder is unexplained. The sample table records around 330,000 clones; roughly 88% of these occur just once. Approximately 1.6% of the sample is held by the ten biggest clonotypes. Sequencing used peripheral blood. Every receptor here comes from a woman aged 25 to 45 with COVID-19, enrolled during active disease.

This chain uses TRBV5-5 with TRBJ1-3, with 9 bases matching TRBD1. J lost 4 bases, V lost 0 bases, and 2 bases had no gene match. CDR1 is SGHKS and CDR2 is YYEKEE in the germline V gene (reference sequence). The CDR3 covers 15 residues. CDR3 amino acids: CASSLAGTGGNTIYF. The CDR3 region has the DNA TGTGCCAGCAGCTTGGCCGGGACAGGGGGAAACACCATATATTTT.

This clone was seen only a few times. This chain connects TRBV28 to TRBJ1-5; D ambiguous. The CDR3 runs to 13 residues. CDR1 is MDHEN, CDR2 SYDVKM, per germline. Trimming cost V 8 bases and J 0 bases, with 8 bases left between them. The CDR3 nucleotides read TGTGCCAGCGGGAGGGATAGCAATCAGCCCCAGCATTTT. It translates to CASGRDSNQPQHF.

This chain joins TRBV6-5 and TRBJ1-2, with 9 bases matching TRBD1. V lost 6 bases and J lost 8; bases outside the gene matches: 10. CDR1 is MNHEY and CDR2 is SVGAGI in the germline V gene. CDR3 length: 14 amino acids. The CDR3 DNA reads TGTGCCAGCAGACCCGGGGACAGGGTGAGCGGCTACACCTTC. Translated: CASRPGDRVSGYTF.

The rearrangement uses TRBV19 and TRBJ1-6; TRBD1 agrees at 8 bases. Germline loops: CDR1 LNHDA, CDR2 SQIVND (reference sequence). Trimming cost V 9 bases and J 7 bases; bases outside gene matches: 8. The CDR3 is made up of 14 amino acids. The CDR3 bases are TGTGCCAGCCGTTGGGGACAGGCGAATTCACCCCTCCACTTT. Translating it yields CASRWGQANSPLHF.

The V gene is TRBV6-5, the J gene TRBJ1-5, with 11 bases identical to TRBD1. The CDR3 is 16 residues long. The J segment lost 7 bases and the V segment lost 6 bases, leaving 11 bases of the junction unmatched. The germline gives CDR1 MNHEY, CDR2 SVGAGI. The CDR3 loop reads CASSYDRGQGGQPQHF. CDR3 nucleotide sequence: TGTGCCAGCAGCTACGATAGGGGACAGGGGGGCCAGCCCCAGCATTTT.

This chain uses TRBV18 with TRBJ2-7, with 8 nucleotides matching TRBD1. Per germline, CDR1 KGHSH and CDR2 LQKENI. The CDR3 totals 14 residues. J was trimmed by 6 bases and V by 4 bases; bases with no gene match: 8. Written as DNA, the CDR3 is TGTGCCAGCTCACTAGGACAGGGCAGTGGCGAGCAGTACTTC. Its translation: CASSLGQGSGEQYF.

CDR3 amino acids: CASKPAGGNQETQYF. The CDR3 nucleotides read TGTGCCAGTAAACCGGCGGGGGGAAATCAAGAGACCCAGTACTTC. V usage is TRBV19 and J usage is TRBJ2-5, with TRBD2 matching 8 bases. Trimming removed 7 bases from V and 2 bases from J; junction bases left unmatched: 9. The CDR3 extends over 15 amino acids. The germline V gene has CDR1 LNHDA and CDR2 SQIVND (reference sequence).